This TCR beta chain was observed in a study of blood T cell repertoires in COVID-19. The authors' processing: Amplification of reference gene primers was used by the study to estimate nucleated cell counts. Method: immunoSEQ multiplex PCR; TCRdb's copy keeps in-frame clones and lacks some. That table supplies the V and J calls and clone size; D and trimming were determined from the DNA. Counted here are 270,000 or so clones, about 85% occurring once; the ten biggest clones make up under 8%. Germline CDR1 is MNHEY and CDR2 is SMNVEV (reference sequence). V was pared by 6 bases and J by 3 bases, with 24 bases of the junction left unmatched. CDR3 length equals 21 residues. Participant age was about 18 to 89 years, and participants resided in approximately 25 US areas. The study assigned cohorts using participant-reported clinical history. Within the 2 weeks before study entry, each person in the exposed group met a COVID-19 case.

The receptor was derived from a woman in her forties or fifties who had been exposed to COVID-19. V usage is TRBV27 and J usage is TRBJ2-2; 8 bases are a match to TRBD1. Sequenced sample: PBMCs or T cells enriched from blood (not recorded which). The DNA for the CDR3 is TGTGCCAGCAGACACACAAGTTTCCCCGAACTCAGGGGGCTCGACACCGGGGAGCTGTTTTTT. This translates into CASRHTSFPELRGLDTGELFF.